The subject of this entry is one T cell receptor beta chain. Its target is unknown. The sample belongs to a study of monozygotic twins with inflammatory bowel disease. Input per TCR library consisted of roughly 4,000 ng of total RNA. TCRdb reanalyzed the 5' RACE reads, giving one entry per CDR3 protein sequence and no DNA. Across 200,000 to 250,000 distinct CDR3 sequences, the top ten clones capture about 8% of the sample. One blood sample of 2 to 2.5 ml was taken from each donor. Study observations and caveats: Among patients, repertoires may have gained variability from differing immunosuppressive treatments. No repertoire similarity difference was seen between concordant and discordant twins; power was possibly limited.

This sequence originates from a human donor with ulcerative colitis or Crohn's disease, or a healthy co-twin of an affected twin (not recorded which). Sequences were obtained from blood.

CDR3 amino acids: CATRGTGGTNIQYF. The V and J genes are TRBV19 and TRBJ2-4; checking the TCRdb D call of TRBD2 is not possible without DNA. CDR1 is LNHDA, CDR2 SQIVND, per germline (reference sequence). The CDR3 runs to 14 residues.